Listed below are T cell receptor beta chains from one sample, sequenced in a study of T cell repertoires in cytomegalovirus infection. These TCRs' antigens remain unknown. TCRdb re-called the reads with MiXCR, one entry per CDR3 protein. This table has around 300,000 distinct CDR3 sequences, 22% appearing once. This specimen was cultured PBMCs, taken from culture after CMV antigen stimulation. These receptors were collected from a human donor in good health (CMV status not recorded). Some clones in this sample may be carry-over from other donors' samples. Each CDR3 is given with its conserved first and last residue. The D gene is left open where the match is weak. Expanded clones get a size class; other rows say once, few or many, or leave the size out.

CDR3 DNA	CDR3 protein	clone size	J gene	V gene	D gene
TGTGCCAGCAGTTTATACGGGGGGAGGAATAGGAACACTGAAGCTTTCTTT	CASSLYGGRNRNTEAFF	few	TRBJ1-1	TRBV28	NA
TGCGCCAGCAGCCAAGACCGGGCGACAGGGTTGAATAATTCACCCCTCCACTTT	CASSQDRATGLNNSPLHF	NA	TRBJ1-6	TRBV4-3	TRBD1
TGCAGTGCCCGGAAAGTGGGACGGAGCAATCAGCCCCAGCATTTT	CSARKVGRSNQPQHF	NA	TRBJ1-5	TRBV20-1	NA
TGCGCCAGCAGCCAAGTTGGGGGAAGCTACACCTTC	CASSQVGGSYTF	NA	TRBJ1-2	TRBV4-1	NA
TGTGCCAGCAGCTTAGGGCGTTGGGGCGGGAGGGCCCAGGCGGAGCAGTTCTTC	CASSLGRWGGRAQAEQFF	many	TRBJ2-1	TRBV11-2	TRBD2
TGTGCCAGCAGCTTGGTGACAAGCACAGATACGCAGTATTTT	CASSLVTSTDTQYF	NA	TRBJ2-3	TRBV7-2	NA
TGTGCCAGCAGCTTACAGCCGGGGGATCAGCCCCAGCATTTT	CASSLQPGDQPQHF	few	TRBJ1-5	TRBV7-2	NA
TGTGCCAGCAGTGTCGGGCATGAGCAGTTCTTC	CASSVGHEQFF	few	TRBJ2-1	TRBV2	NA
TGTGCCAGCACCGGACAGCCGAACCTCAACTATGGCTACACCTTC	CASTGQPNLNYGYTF	few	TRBJ1-2	TRBV2	NA
TGTGCCAGCAGCCGAAGACAGGCCTCCTACAATGAGCAGTTCTTC	CASSRRQASYNEQFF	NA	TRBJ2-1	TRBV6-6	NA
TGTGCCAGCAGCCGCACTCCGGGACACGGTTCTAGTGGGGCCAACGTCCTGACTTTC	CASSRTPGHGSSGANVLTF	NA	TRBJ2-6	TRBV3-1	NA
TGTGCCAGCAGCTTGATGGGGGCCACCGGGGAGCTGTTTTTT	CASSLMGATGELFF	few	TRBJ2-2	TRBV7-2	NA
TGTGCCAGCAGCTTATACCTTAGCGGGACTGATACGCAGTATTTT	CASSLYLSGTDTQYF	many	TRBJ2-3	TRBV7-2	TRBD2
TGCAGTGCTTCGGGACTGATGACAGATACGCAGTATTTT	CSASGLMTDTQYF	NA	TRBJ2-3	TRBV20-1	NA
TGTGCCAGCAGCTTGGGGGCAGAGACGAACACTGAAGCTTTCTTT	CASSLGAETNTEAFF	few	TRBJ1-1	TRBV5-6	NA
TGTGCCAGCAGCTTAGCCTTCACCCGCCGCGATGAGCAGTTCTTC	CASSLAFTRRDEQFF	few	TRBJ2-1	TRBV7-2	NA
TGCGCCAGCAGCCCTCAAGCCGCGGGAGTCGGAGAGACCCAGTACTTC	CASSPQAAGVGETQYF	few	TRBJ2-5	TRBV4-1	TRBD2
TGTGCCAGCAGGGGACAATCCTCTGGGGCCAACGTCCTGACTTTC	CASRGQSSGANVLTF	NA	TRBJ2-6	TRBV6-1	NA
TGTGCCAGCTATGACAGGGGACGACCGGGACTCCGACGGGTGTATGAGCAGTTCTTC	CASYDRGRPGLRRVYEQFF	few	TRBJ2-1	TRBV6-1	TRBD1
TGTGCCAGCAGCCAAGAAGGGGGTTTAGCGGATACGCAGTATTTT	CASSQEGGLADTQYF	many	TRBJ2-3	TRBV7-2	NA
TGTGCCAGCAGGGTGGGCGGGATTTACAATGAGCAGTTCTTC	CASRVGGIYNEQFF	many	TRBJ2-1	TRBV7-2	NA
TGTGCCAGCAGTTTGGCTAGCGGGAGCGATGAGCAGTTCTTC	CASSLASGSDEQFF	NA	TRBJ2-1	TRBV12-3/TRBV12-4	TRBD2
TGTGCCAGCAGTTTAGCGCAGAGGGAGGGAGATACGCAGTATTTT	CASSLAQREGDTQYF	few	TRBJ2-3	TRBV12-3/TRBV12-4	TRBD2
TGTGCCACCAGCAGAGGAATACTAGCGGGAGGCACAGATACGCAGTATTTT	CATSRGILAGGTDTQYF	NA	TRBJ2-3	TRBV15	TRBD2
TGTGCCACCAGTGATAGGGACAGAGTGTTTGGGGCCAACGTCCTGACTTTC	CATSDRDRVFGANVLTF	many	TRBJ2-6	TRBV24-1	TRBD1
TGTGCCAGCAGTTTAGATGACAGGGGGTATAAGAACACTGAAGCTTTCTTT	CASSLDDRGYKNTEAFF	few	TRBJ1-1	TRBV12-3/TRBV12-4	TRBD1
TGTGCCAGCTCACCCCCCCCCAGGGATGGCTACACCTTC	CASSPPPRDGYTF	few	TRBJ1-2	TRBV18	NA
TGTGCCAGCAGCTTACCGGGCCCGGCCTATGGCTACACCTTC	CASSLPGPAYGYTF	NA	TRBJ1-2	TRBV7-9	NA
TGTGCCAGCAGTTCCTCCCGGGGAAGCGCCTACGAGCAGTACTTC	CASSSSRGSAYEQYF	NA	TRBJ2-7	TRBV12-3/TRBV12-4	NA
TGTGCCTGGAGTGTGCCCGGATCCACCGGGGAGCTGTTTTTT	CAWSVPGSTGELFF	NA	TRBJ2-2	TRBV30	NA
TGTGCCAGCAGCTTAGTCCCAGGGGTGTACTACGAGCAGTACTTC	CASSLVPGVYYEQYF	NA	TRBJ2-7	TRBV7-2	NA
TGTGCCAGCAGTCCCAAGGCGACTAGCGGGATTGGCACAGATACGCAGTATTTT	CASSPKATSGIGTDTQYF	many	TRBJ2-3	TRBV12-3/TRBV12-4	TRBD2
TGTGCCACCAGCAGAGAGGCGAACACTGAAGCTTTCTTT	CATSREANTEAFF	NA	TRBJ1-1	TRBV15	NA
TGTGCCAGCAGCTTAGGTTCCGAGTTCAATCAGCCCCAGCATTTT	CASSLGSEFNQPQHF	once	TRBJ1-5	TRBV7-9	NA
TGTGCCAGCAGCCACGAGCGGTCGGGCACTGAAGCTTTCTTT	CASSHERSGTEAFF	NA	TRBJ1-1	TRBV4-2	NA
TGTGCCAGCAGCTGGGGACAAACCCTAGCGGGAGGCCGAGAGACCCAGTACTTC	CASSWGQTLAGGRETQYF	few	TRBJ2-5	TRBV5-4	TRBD2
TGTGCCAGCAGTTCGGTCGGGACTGGGACAGATACGCAGTATTTT	CASSSVGTGTDTQYF	NA	TRBJ2-3	TRBV5-4	NA
TGTGCCAGTAGTTCACCACTAGCGGCAATCCAAGAGACCCAGTACTTC	CASSSPLAAIQETQYF	many	TRBJ2-5	TRBV19	TRBD2
TGTGCCAGCAGAAGCTTACAGGGGAGGAATTCACCCCTCCACTTT	CASRSLQGRNSPLHF	NA	TRBJ1-6	TRBV11-2	TRBD1
TGTGCCAGCAGCTATCGAGGGGAGACCCAGTACTTC	CASSYRGETQYF	few	TRBJ2-5	TRBV11-3	NA
TGTGCCAGCAGCCCAGAGTCGTCGGTGGGCACTGAAGCTTTCTTT	CASSPESSVGTEAFF	few	TRBJ1-1	TRBV7-2	NA
TGTGCCAGCAGCTCTCAGTGGGGGCCTGAAAAACTGTTTTTT	CASSSQWGPEKLFF	many	TRBJ1-4	TRBV7-8	NA